This entry is about one T cell receptor beta chain. This entry is derived from a study of shared clonotypes between healthy human individuals. V gave up 0 bases and J gave up 6 bases, with 14 bases separating them. The length of the CDR3 is 15 residues. Germline V gives CDR1 MGHRA, CDR2 YSYEKL. Sequenced by immunoSEQ multiplex PCR; TCRdb stores in-frame clones only, minus some. This repertoire shows about 470,000 clones, around 75% found once; its top ten account for around 14%. This chain connects TRBV4-1 to TRBJ1-1; no reliable D call. The sequence was obtained from a woman in her 40s in good health. Some clones in this sample may be carry-over from other donors' samples. Material: PBMCs. CDR3 bases: TGCGCCAGCAGCCAAGATAGCGGCAGGCGGCCTGAAGCTTTCTTT. Amino acid sequence: CASSQDSGRRPEAFF.